The source of this T cell receptor beta chain is a study of fetal regulatory T cell absence and autoimmunity (dated by TCRdb to about 2017). For the study in its entirety: Exocrine pancreas autoimmunity was seen in the IPEX patients without clinical diabetes. Broader findings and caveats from the paper: The oligoclonal enrichment was interpreted as support for antigen-driven autoimmunity in the pancreas before birth in IPEX syndrome. Significant oligoclonal enrichment of the TCR compartment was observed in pancreas versus cord blood, with some top clones enriched more than 85-fold. Cord blood and pancreas had broadly similar TRB gene family usage, which resembled published neonatal and adult repertoires.

On the immunoSEQ human TCRbeta survey platform, TCRbeta CDR3 regions were amplified and barcoded with a two-step multiplex PCR. Illumina instruments were used to sequence the libraries, and IgH from the same samples was sequenced in parallel. In the original analysis: Raw reads were filtered against IMGT V, D, J definitions and binned by a nearest-neighbor algorithm to remove PCR and sequencing errors. Clones were defined as identical nucleotide sequences, and differential abundance between tissues was assessed by per-clone Fisher exact tests with a pFDR threshold of p<0.01. Clones with frequencies too low for statistical inference were excluded by a minimum inclusion filter of 10 in either sample. Pairwise clonal comparisons used the immunoSEQ Analyzer, and gene family usage was assessed with IMGT tools. Here the immuneACCESS table is served through TCRdb, limited to in-frame sequences with V and J called. Missing clones are a known gap in these copies; in checked studies unresolved V genes cover under half, and the rest lacks a known reason. V, J and clone size are those of that table, while D and trimming were read from the DNA. The table for this sample lists about 46,000 clones; just under 85% of them were counted only once. The biggest ten clones account for 0.35% to 0.45% of the sample.

The CDR3 spans 16 residues, from the cysteine through the phenylalanine. Kept here is only the CDR3 DNA, which spans 48 bases and is read in frame from base 1. Germline trimming: 5 bases from V, 4 bases from J; junction bases outside gene matches: 8. CDR1 and CDR2 are drawn from the germline V gene (reference sequence): PRHDT, FYEKMQ. The DNeasy Blood and Tissue Kit was used to extract roughly 1.7-3.4 ug of genomic DNA from umbilical cord blood or frozen pancreas. Worth noting for this clone: Its antigen is not yet known. Per-base qualities were not stored, and no clone one base away is much larger.

The source of this sequence is a newborn boy with IPEX syndrome. The rearrangement combines TRBV13 with TRBJ2-5; TRBD2 aligns with 12 central bases. Source material: cord blood. CDR3 sequence: CASSQRTSGKGETQYF. The DNA sequence is as follows: TGTGCCAGCAGCCAACGGACTAGCGGGAAAGGAGAGACCCAGTACTTC.